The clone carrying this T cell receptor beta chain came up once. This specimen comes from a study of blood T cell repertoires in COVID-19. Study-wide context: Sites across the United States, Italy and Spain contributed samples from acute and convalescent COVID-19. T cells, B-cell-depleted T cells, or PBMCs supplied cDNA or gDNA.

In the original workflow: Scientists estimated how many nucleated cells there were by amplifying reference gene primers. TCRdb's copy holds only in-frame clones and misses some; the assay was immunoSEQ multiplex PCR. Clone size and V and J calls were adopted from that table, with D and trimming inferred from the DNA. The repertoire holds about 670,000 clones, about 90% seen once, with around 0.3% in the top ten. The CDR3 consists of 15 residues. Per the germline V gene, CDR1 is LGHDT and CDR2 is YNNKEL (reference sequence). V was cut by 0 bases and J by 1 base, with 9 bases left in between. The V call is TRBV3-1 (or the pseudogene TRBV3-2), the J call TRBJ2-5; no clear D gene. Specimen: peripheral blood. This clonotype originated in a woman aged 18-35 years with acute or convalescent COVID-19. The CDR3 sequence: CASSQDKTVQETQYF. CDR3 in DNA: TGTGCCAGCAGCCAAGATAAAACAGTCCAAGAGACCCAGTACTTC.